The 21 T cell receptor beta chains reported below all come from one sample, sequenced in a study of blood T cells in healthy people across ages. Then a second PCR, running roughly 7 to 11 cycles, was carried out with a sample-barcoded 5' primer and a J-beta primer mix. TCRdb used MiXCR to reprocess the 5' RACE reads, holding one entry per CDR3 protein. The table records hundreds of thousands of distinct CDR3 sequences, 45% to 50% of them present only once. Sequenced sample: blood. Source of these receptors: an older woman in good health.

This clonotype has just a few counts. The V and J genes are TRBV20-1 and TRBJ2-7; D remains ambiguous. Germline lookup yields CDR1 DFQATT and CDR2 SNEGSKA (reference sequence). Between the trimmed V and J ends, which lost 1 base and 0 bases, there was a span of 10 bases. This CDR3 contains 14 residues. This CDR3 is CSARVSPSSYEQYF. Written as DNA, the CDR3 is TGCAGTGCTAGAGTTAGCCCGAGCTCCTACGAGCAGTACTTC.

The V call is TRBV7-2, the J call TRBJ2-6, with D maybe TRBD2 (5 bases). The CDR3 sequence is 15 residues long. Trimming cost V 5 bases and J 2 bases, with 10 bases left between them. CDR1 is SGHTA, CDR2 FQGNSA, per germline. The CDR3 here is CASSRGITGANVLTF. CDR3 nucleotides: TGTGCCAGCAGCCGAGGGATTACTGGGGCCAACGTCCTGACTTTC. Complete variable domain (other parts from reference TRBV7-2 and TRBJ2-6): GAGVSQSPSNKVTEKGKDVELRCDPISGHTALYWYRQSLGQGLEFLIYFQGNSAPDKSGLPSDRFSAERTGGSVSTLTIQRTQQEDSAVYLCASSRGITGANVLTFGAGSRLTVL.

Of note for this clonotype: At one end, the junction sequence differs from germline, possibly due to a read error. The V gene is TRBV29-1, the J gene TRBJ2-5, with TRBD1 as a possible D gene (5 bases). The CDR3 is 14 residues long. Germline loops: CDR1 SQVTM, CDR2 ANQGSEA. CDR3 sequence reads: CSVEDTGSQETLYF. In DNA form, the CDR3 reads TGCAGCGTTGAAGACACAGGTTCTCAAGAGACCCTGTACTTC.

This clonotype was seen only a few times. The chain combines TRBV6-6 with TRBJ1-2, with D possibly TRBD1 on 6 matching bases. Germline V gives CDR1 MNHNY, CDR2 SVGAGI (reference sequence). The V gene lost 5 bases and the J gene lost 0 bases, with 16 bases spanning the gap. This CDR3 comprises 16 residues. The CDR3 bases are TGTGCCAGCAGTGCCGGCGGACAGAAAGCTAACTATGGCTACACCTTC. Translation: CASSAGGQKANYGYTF.

This clonotype came up a few times. The rearrangement joins TRBV12-3 or TRBV12-4 to TRBJ2-7, with 7 bases that match TRBD1. The V and J ends lost 6 bases and 2 bases, in that order; junction bases with no gene match: 13. The CDR3 sequence is 16 residues long. The chain's CDR3 is CASSPHGTAPPYEQYF. CDR3 bases: TGTGCCAGCAGCCCACACGGGACAGCCCCTCCCTACGAGCAGTACTTC.

The chain is built from TRBV4-2 and TRBJ1-6, with D perhaps matching TRBD1 (6 bases). Trimming removed 4 bases at V and 8 bases at J, with 12 bases between. Germline V gene lookup returns CDR1 LGHNA and CDR2 YNFKEQ. The CDR3 consists of 14 residues. CDR3 loop: CASSLTGKDSPLHF. In nucleotides, the CDR3 is TGTGCCAGCAGCCTAACAGGGAAGGATTCACCCCTCCACTTT.

This clonotype was counted a single time. The rearrangement links TRBV2 to TRBJ1-1; 7 nucleotides line up with TRBD1. From germline, CDR1 is SNHLY and CDR2 FYNNEI. The CDR3 contains 14 residues. Trimming at V came to 6 bases and at J to 2 bases, leaving 6 bases not matched to a gene. The CDR3 nucleotides are TGTGCCAGCAGGGTAGACAGGGCAAACACTGAAGCTTTCTTT. Amino acid sequence: CASRVDRANTEAFF.

This clonotype showed up just a few times. V usage is TRBV4-3 and J usage is TRBJ1-6; D is perhaps TRBD1 (5 bases). The CDR3 spans 14 residues. Germline assignment: CDR1 LGHNA and CDR2 YSLEER. Trimming removed 3 bases from V and 8 bases from J, with 11 bases in between. The CDR3 region is CASSQQGVDSPLHF. DNA for the CDR3: TGCGCCAGCAGCCAGCAGGGAGTTGATTCACCCCTCCACTTT.

This chain uses TRBV27 with TRBJ2-5; 8 positions match TRBD2. With V trimmed by 2 bases and J by 4 bases, 3 bases remained unmatched. This CDR3 is built from 14 residues. Per germline, CDR1 MNHEY and CDR2 SMNVEV (reference sequence). The CDR3 DNA reads as TGTGCCAGCAGTTTAGTCCGGGGGGGAGAGACCCAGTACTTC. Translation: CASSLVRGGETQYF.

V is TRBV4-1 and J is TRBJ2-1; no clear D. CDR1 is MGHRA and CDR2 is YSYEKL in the germline V gene. The germline V and J ends were trimmed by 0 bases and 11 bases, with 8 bases remaining between them. The CDR3 is made up of 12 amino acids. The CDR3 DNA reads TGCGCCAGCAGCCAAGATTTAGGAAAGCAGTTCTTC. Protein product: CASSQDLGKQFF.

This clonotype was seen a few times. The rearrangement joins TRBV29-1 to TRBJ2-5; no clear D gene. The CDR3 spans 13 residues. CDR1 is SQVTM, CDR2 ANQGSEA, per germline. The ends were cut back, 2 bases at V and 3 bases at J, with 10 bases in the middle. The CDR3 is CSVERQAKETQYF. Written as DNA, the CDR3 is TGCAGCGTTGAAAGGCAGGCCAAAGAGACCCAGTACTTC.

This clonotype came up a few times. V is TRBV6-1 and J is TRBJ2-7, with 8 bases fitting TRBD2. Germline lookup yields CDR1 MNHNS and CDR2 SASEGT. The CDR3 is made up of 18 amino acids. The ends lost 0 bases at V and 3 bases at J; junction bases unmatched: 13. CDR3 loop: CASSEALRYVAGNYEQYF. In DNA, the CDR3 is TGTGCCAGCAGTGAAGCGCTTCGGTACGTAGCGGGAAACTACGAGCAGTACTTC.

Turning to this clonotype: Germline is not matched at one junction end, which may reflect a read error. The chain uses TRBV6-4 and TRBJ2-6; D is unclear. CDR1 and CDR2 from the germline V gene are MRHNA and SNTAGT. The CDR3 has 16 amino acids. DNA for the CDR3: TGTGTCAGCACTTGGAATTCGGCCTCTGGGGCCAACGTCCTGACTTTC. This encodes CVSTWNSASGANVLTF.

The V gene is TRBV10-3, the J gene TRBJ2-5, with D unclear. Germline lookup yields CDR1 ENHRY and CDR2 SYGVKD. The V end was cut by 0 bases, the J end by 11 bases, with 16 bases between. The CDR3 length is 14 residues. CDR3 protein: CAISESRSDNEQYF. DNA for the CDR3: TGTGCCATCAGTGAGTCGCGGAGCGACAATGAGCAGTACTTC.

The chain carries TRBV5-8 and TRBJ2-3; D is unresolved. Trimming removed 0 bases from V and 4 bases from J, with 12 bases in between. There are 15 residues in the CDR3. Germline CDR1 is SGHTS and CDR2 is YDEGEE. The CDR3 sequence: CASSLGTLGADTQYF. CDR3 nucleotide sequence: TGTGCCAGCAGCTTGGGGACCTTGGGCGCAGATACGCAGTATTTT.

For the CDR3, the DNA is TGTGCCACCAGTGATTTCACGACAGGGGGCTCCTACAATGAGCAGTTCTTC. Protein: CATSDFTTGGSYNEQFF. The J gene is TRBJ2-1, the V gene TRBV24-1, with 9 bases fitting TRBD1. The CDR3 covers 17 residues. The germline gives CDR1 KGHDR, CDR2 SFDVKD. V was pared by 1 base and J by 0 bases, with 3 bases of the junction left unmatched.

V usage is TRBV24-1 and J usage is TRBJ2-3; TRBD2 might be the D (6 bases). The CDR3 sequence is 15 residues long. Germline V lookup: CDR1 KGHDR, CDR2 SFDVKD. The ends were cut back, 7 bases at V and 2 bases at J, with 15 bases in the middle. The CDR3 bases are TGTGCCACCAGCACCGGGAGCGTAGACACAGATACGCAGTATTTT. This encodes CATSTGSVDTDTQYF.

The gene calls are TRBV18 and TRBJ2-7, with a weak D call TRBD2 (6 bases). Germline V gives CDR1 KGHSH, CDR2 LQKENI. Trimming took 0 bases from V and 7 from J, leaving 10 bases between them. The CDR3 is 13 amino acids. For the CDR3, the DNA is TGTGCCAGCTCACCACCGGGACTTGGGGAGCAGTACTTC. Translation: CASSPPGLGEQYF. The complete variable domain, with remaining parts taken from reference TRBV18 and TRBJ2-7, reads NAGVMQNPRHLVRRRGQEARLRCSPMKGHSHVYWYRQLPEEGLKFMVYLQKENIIDESGMPKERFSAEFPKEGPSILRIQQVVRGDSAAYFCASSPPGLGEQYFGPGTRLTVT.

This chain links TRBV11-1 with TRBJ1-1; 8 bases are shared with TRBD1. Germline CDR1 and CDR2: SGHAT and FQDESV (reference sequence). The CDR3 is 15 amino acids. V shed 5 bases, J shed 4 bases, and the junction held 9 bases outside the gene matches. This chain's CDR3 is CASSQLQGGGTEAFF. The CDR3 DNA follows: TGTGCCAGCAGCCAACTACAGGGGGGAGGCACTGAAGCTTTCTTT.

This clonotype showed up just a few times. The CDR3 spells CATRADNEQFF. DNA for the CDR3: TGTGCCACCAGGGCCGATAATGAGCAGTTCTTC. The V gene is TRBV15, the J gene TRBJ2-1; D is undetermined. Germline V gene lookup returns CDR1 LNHNV and CDR2 YYDKDF (reference sequence). The V and J ends lost 6 bases and 7 bases respectively, with 7 bases between them. The CDR3 loop spans 11 amino acids.

The J gene is TRBJ2-3, the V gene TRBV7-2; TRBD2 aligns across 9 bases. The germline gives CDR1 SGHTA, CDR2 FQGNSA. The CDR3 totals 16 residues. The trim removed 1 base at V and 3 bases at J, leaving 5 bases unmatched. The CDR3 is CASSLESGRITDTQYF. In nucleotides, the CDR3 is TGTGCCAGCAGCTTAGAAAGCGGGAGGATTACAGATACGCAGTATTTT.